This T cell receptor (beta chain) was captured by sequencing in a study of T cell changes during pregnancy in multiple sclerosis. Using immunoSEQ multiplex PCR, the repertoire was profiled, and TCRdb retains in-frame clones only, with some absent. The table has about 110,000 clones, 80% to 95% seen once. Germline CDR1 and CDR2: SEHNR and FQNEAQ (reference sequence). V lost 2 bases, J lost 5 bases, and 5 bases stayed unmatched. The CDR3 runs to 14 residues. The source material was peripheral blood, sampled in the third trimester of pregnancy. The J gene is TRBJ2-5, the V gene TRBV7-9; 7 bases line up with TRBD2. This clonotype was obtained from a female donor in good health, enrolled as a control in a pregnancy study. The CDR3 sequence: CASSLISGEETQYF. DNA for the CDR3: TGTGCCAGCAGCTTAATAAGCGGGGAGGAGACCCAGTACTTC. Combining the CDR3 with reference TRBV7-9 and TRBJ2-5 gives the whole variable domain DTGVSQNPRHKITKRGQNVTFRCDPISEHNRLYWYRQTLGQGPEFLTYFQNEAQLEKSRLLSDRFSAERPKGSFSTLEIQRTEQGDSAMYLCASSLISGEETQYFGPGTRLLVL.